This T cell receptor (beta chain) is from a study of T-cell reconstitution after alpha-beta-depleted transplantation in children. Preparation of the TCRbeta library was carried out with unique molecular identifiers. TCRdb used MiXCR to reprocess the PCR reads, holding one entry per CDR3 protein. This repertoire shows hundreds of thousands of distinct CDR3 sequences, around a third found once; its top ten account for around 2.3%. Germline lookup yields CDR1 MGHDK and CDR2 SYGVNS. V lost 10 bases to trimming and J lost 7 bases; unmatched junction nucleotides: 2. This CDR3 region has 12 residues. The source of this sequence is a human donor who donated a stem cell graft to a child with aplastic anemia. Here the sequenced sample was PBMCs from the stem cell graft donor, taken from the stem cell graft. The gene calls are TRBV25-1 and TRBJ1-6, with TRBD1 identical over 9 bases. CDR3 residues: CATGTGNSPLHF. The CDR3 DNA follows: TGTGCCACCGGGACAGGGAATTCACCCCTCCACTTT.